This T cell receptor beta chain was sequenced for a study of shared clonotypes between healthy human individuals. This clone showed up just a few times. Germline V gives CDR1 ENHRY, CDR2 SYGVKD. The germline V and J ends were trimmed by 4 bases and 7 bases, with 8 bases remaining between them. This CDR3 spans 11 amino acids. Profiling relied on immunoSEQ multiplex PCR, and the TCRdb table lists in-frame clones only, not all of them. The data show 400,000 to 500,000 clones, approximately 79% seen once. The chain joins TRBV10-3 to TRBJ2-7; D is uncertain. Sequencing was performed on PBMCs. The receptor was isolated from a middle-aged woman in good health. Some clones in this sample may be carry-over from other donors' samples. The CDR3 protein is CAISGTGEQYF. In nucleotides, the CDR3 is TGTGCCATCAGTGGTACGGGTGAGCAGTACTTC.